This T cell receptor beta chain emerged from a study of spatial heterogeneity in lung cancer (dated by TCRdb to the late 2010s). Turning to the overall study: Beta-chain transcripts were consistently detected in greater numbers than alpha-chain transcripts, which likely reflects a higher abundance of beta-chain transcripts. In the raw uncorrected reads, each unique combination of TCR and UMI appeared more than ten times on average. The study quantitatively compared TCR alpha and beta repertoires across multiple tumor regions, matched nontumor lung and blood in non-small cell lung cancer. TCR repertoire features were related to nonsynonymous mutation counts determined by whole-exome sequencing of tumor tissue. Both alpha and beta chains were TCR-sequenced in samples taken at surgery, namely 220 tumor regions, fewer than 85 matched nontumor lung samples and just over 55 PBMC samples.

The library was made by 5' RACE. The listed sequencing device is NextSeq 500. To allow correction of PCR and sequencing errors, the TCR library protocol tagged every TCR cDNA molecule with a unique molecular identifier. In the authors' own workflow: Decombinator tools were used for TCR identification, UMI-based error correction and CDR3 extraction. TCRs above a frequency of 2 per 1,000, corresponding to the top 1% of the tumor frequency distribution, were defined as expanded. Renyi diversity was computed with the R vegan package after each repertoire had been subsampled 100 times to 5,000 TCRs. To build CDR3 similarity networks, amino acid triplet string-kernel similarity was used, and CDR3s were connected when their pairwise similarity was above 0.82. The public reads were run again by TCRdb, first through fastp at Q25 and then through MiXCR, and only productive beta chains were kept. Rows matching on CDR3 protein sequence are summarized as one entry with the most common DNA and genes. TCRdb's processing, not the authors', yielded these V and J calls. A total of over 3,500 distinct CDR3 sequences appear in this sample, 20% to 30% of them only once. The ten largest clones take up about 15% of the sample.

Per the publication, the time point label means: sample taken at primary tumor resection. Without any cell sorting, TCR sequencing was performed on whole RNA extracted either from tumor and nontumor lung tissue or from cryopreserved PBMC samples. Samples were obtained from about 69 patients with early-stage, untreated non-small cell lung cancer from the lung TRACERx cohort. Only patients for whom sufficient RNA was available from at least two tumor regions were selected for TCR sequencing. Tumor and adjacent nontumor lung specimens were reviewed by a lung pathologist before selection. Overall study outcomes, separate from this receptor: Confirming at a functional level the hypothesis that regional TCRs recognize regional mutations was considered to require additional single-cell paired TCR alpha and beta sequencing.

Including cysteine and phenylalanine, the CDR3 has 14 amino acids. The CDR3 DNA has 42 bases and is translated from base 1. The CDR1 and CDR2 encoded by the germline V gene (reference sequence) are MNHNY and SVGAGI. The junction carries 13 bases between V and J, which are trimmed by 0 bases and 10 bases respectively. This clonotype was observed many times. Its antigen remains unidentified. Per-nucleotide qualities are absent, and no much larger clonotype sits a single base away. The chain employs TRBV6-6 and TRBJ2-1, with no confidently assigned D gene. The clonotype comes from a male donor with early-stage non-small cell lung cancer. Source: normal lung tissue next to the tumor, taken at surgery. The encoded CDR3 is CASSYSLDSGEQFF. The DNA is as follows: TGTGCCAGCAGTTACTCTTTAGACTCCGGGGAGCAGTTCTTC.